The 32 T cell receptor beta chains listed next were all sequenced from one sample in a study of CD8 T cells in Susac syndrome (dated by TCRdb to about 2019). Libraries were prepared through the immunoSEQ multiplex PCR assay. RNA was extracted using the RNeasy kit, and roughly 0.45 to 1 microgram was reverse transcribed with random hexamers. TCRdb itself trimmed the public reads at Q25 with fastp, ran MiXCR and retained productive beta chains. A single entry per CDR3 protein holds the most common genes and DNA from its merged rows. Across this sample there are 150,000 to 200,000 distinct CDR3 sequences, with around 95% seen only once. 0.093% of the sample belongs to the ten largest clones. The specimen sequenced was CD4+ T cells from PBMCs. These receptors were taken from a human donor with multiple sclerosis.

This chain joins TRBV3-1 and TRBJ1-1, with D tentatively TRBD1 (5 bases). Germline values: CDR1 LGHDT, CDR2 YNNKEL (reference sequence). This CDR3 has 15 amino acids. Trimming pared 1 base from V and 0 bases from J, leaving 9 bases between. As DNA, the CDR3 is TGTGCCAGCAGCCAAGGCAAGGGGATGAACACTGAAGCTTTCTTT. It codes for CASSQGKGMNTEAFF.

The V and J genes are TRBV29-1 and TRBJ2-7; the D gene is possibly TRBD1 (5 bases). V was shortened by 5 bases and J by 4 bases, with 12 bases between the two germline ends. Per the germline V gene, CDR1 is SQVTM and CDR2 is ANQGSEA. This CDR3 has 12 residues. The CDR3 nucleotides are TGCAGCGTTCGTACCCCAGGGTACGAGCAGTACTTC. This sequence encodes CSVRTPGYEQYF.

This clonotype came up once. V is TRBV6-2 or TRBV6-3 and J is TRBJ2-1; D call uncertain. This CDR3 spans 12 amino acids. Germline V gene sequence: CDR1 MNHEY, CDR2 SVGEGT. Trimming stripped 0 bases from V and 6 bases from J, with 3 bases between. The CDR3 spells CASSYSINEQFF. The CDR3 nucleotides read TGTGCCAGCAGTTACTCGATCAATGAGCAGTTCTTC.

V and J are TRBV20-1 and TRBJ2-3, with 7 bases fitting TRBD2. J lost 0 bases, V lost 1 base, and 4 bases had no gene match. Germline CDR1 and CDR2: DFQATT and SNEGSKA (reference sequence). This CDR3 region has 15 residues. Written as DNA, the CDR3 is TGCAGTGCTAGAGGACCGGGGGGAAGCACAGATACGCAGTATTTT. Its translation is CSARGPGGSTDTQYF.

V is TRBV20-1 and J is TRBJ2-1; D unclear. The CDR3 runs to 13 residues. Germline assignment: CDR1 DFQATT and CDR2 SNEGSKA (reference sequence). V shed 5 bases and J shed 3 bases, with 11 bases lying between them. The chain's CDR3 is CSAPPPIYNEQFF. The CDR3 DNA is TGCAGTGCTCCGCCACCTATCTACAATGAGCAGTTCTTC.

The V and J genes are TRBV7-2 and TRBJ2-7; D is undetermined. Germline V gives CDR1 SGHTA, CDR2 FQGNSA. The CDR3 runs to 13 residues. Between the trimmed V and J ends, which lost 2 bases and 6 bases, there was a span of 11 bases. The CDR3: CASSLFLITEQYF. CDR3 bases: TGTGCCAGCAGCTTATTCCTGATTACCGAGCAGTACTTC.

This chain links TRBV27 with TRBJ2-7, with D perhaps matching TRBD2 (6 bases). In germline, CDR1 is MNHEY, CDR2 SMNVEV (reference sequence). The CDR3 is 16 amino acids. V was trimmed by 5 bases and J by 3 bases, leaving 20 bases between them. CDR3 coding DNA: TGTGCCAGCAGTCCTAGAGGCCAGCCGGAGGGCTACGAGCAGTACTTC. It codes for CASSPRGQPEGYEQYF.

This rearrangement joins TRBV4-1 to TRBJ1-1; D not resolved. V lost 0 bases and J 0 bases, leaving 8 bases between the germline ends. Germline values: CDR1 MGHRA, CDR2 YSYEKL. The CDR3 extends over 15 amino acids. The CDR3 spells CASSQDSGMNTEAFF. Here the CDR3 DNA reads TGCGCCAGCAGCCAAGATTCCGGGATGAACACTGAAGCTTTCTTT.

The chain employs TRBV4-1 and TRBJ1-1; D may be TRBD1 (5 bases). The germline V gene has CDR1 MGHRA and CDR2 YSYEKL. The CDR3 contains 16 residues. V was shortened by 0 bases and J by 5 bases, with 16 bases between the two germline ends. DNA of the CDR3: TGCGCCAGCAGCCAAGAGGCAGGGAGGAGGAGAACTGAAGCTTTCTTT. Translating it yields CASSQEAGRRRTEAFF.

This chain links TRBV20-1 with TRBJ1-1; D may be TRBD1 (5 bases). The CDR3 is 12 residues long. Per the germline V gene, CDR1 is DFQATT and CDR2 is SNEGSKA (reference sequence). Trimming removed 3 bases at V and 5 bases at J, with 10 bases between. CDR3 sequence: CSASYQGTEAFF. As DNA, the CDR3 is TGCAGTGCTAGTTATCAGGGTACTGAAGCTTTCTTT.

The chain couples TRBV25-1 to TRBJ1-5; D might be TRBD1 (6 bases). The CDR3 runs 15 residues. CDR1 and CDR2 from the germline V gene are MGHDK and SYGVNS. V was shortened by 2 bases and J by 2 bases, with 10 bases between the two germline ends. CDR3 DNA: TGTGCCAGCAGTGAAGGGGGGGCAGGCAATCAGCCCCAGCATTTT. This sequence encodes CASSEGGAGNQPQHF.

The V call is TRBV20-1, the J call TRBJ2-7, with D hard to call. This CDR3 is 12 amino acids long. Looked up from germline, CDR1 is DFQATT and CDR2 is SNEGSKA (reference sequence). The germline V and J ends were trimmed by 3 bases and 2 bases, with 8 bases remaining between them. CDR3 region: CSASRSPYEQYF. The DNA of the CDR3 is TGCAGTGCTAGCAGGTCCCCCTACGAGCAGTACTTC.

The chain uses TRBV30 and TRBJ2-3; 7 nucleotides agree with TRBD2. Germline V gives CDR1 GTSNPN, CDR2 SVGIG (reference sequence). The trim removed 3 bases at V and 5 bases at J, leaving 11 bases unmatched. This CDR3 comprises 15 residues. CDR3 protein: CAWRNWRGWVDTQYF. CDR3 sequence (DNA): TGTGCCTGGAGGAACTGGCGGGGGTGGGTAGATACGCAGTATTTT.

This chain joins TRBV24-1 and TRBJ1-2, with D possibly TRBD1 on 5 matching bases. This CDR3 is built from 13 residues. Germline CDR1 KGHDR, CDR2 SFDVKD. Deletions cut 4 bases from V and 5 bases from J, with 10 bases between. CDR3 sequence reads: CATSETAWYGYTF. DNA for the CDR3: TGTGCCACCAGTGAGACAGCTTGGTATGGCTACACCTTC.

The chain carries TRBV12-3 or TRBV12-4 and TRBJ1-1; D is possibly TRBD1 (6 bases). V shed 3 bases and J shed 1 base, with 12 bases lying between them. The CDR3 is 15 amino acids. CDR3 sequence reads: CASSFTGRRNTEAFF. Here the CDR3 DNA reads TGTGCCAGCAGTTTTACAGGGAGGAGGAACACTGAAGCTTTCTTT.

This rearrangement joins TRBV20-1 to TRBJ2-7; TRBD1 agrees at 8 bases. CDR3 length equals 15 residues. V was pared by 3 bases and J by 3 bases, with 10 bases of the junction left unmatched. Germline-derived CDR1 and CDR2 are DFQATT and SNEGSKA (reference sequence). CDR3 amino acids: CSARPMSGGDYEQYF. In nucleotides, the CDR3 is TGCAGTGCTAGGCCGATGTCAGGGGGCGACTACGAGCAGTACTTC.

This clonotype came up once. The chain joins TRBV18 to TRBJ1-2, with a weak D call TRBD1 (5 bases). This CDR3 region has 16 residues. V lost 4 bases, J lost 3 bases, and 18 bases lay in between. Germline V gives CDR1 KGHSH, CDR2 LQKENI. CDR3 sequence (DNA): TGTGCCAGCTCACTGCTCGAGGGGCGACTCGACTATGGCTACACCTTC. It specifies CASSLLEGRLDYGYTF.

The rearrangement links TRBV29-1 to TRBJ1-2; D is possibly TRBD1 (5 bases). V lost 3 bases, J lost 7 bases, and 12 bases lay in between. Germline CDR1 and CDR2: SQVTM and ANQGSEA. The CDR3 consists of 12 residues. The CDR3 is CSVEGHEGGYTF. The CDR3 DNA follows: TGCAGCGTTGAGGGGCACGAGGGTGGCTACACCTTC. Full variable domain (missing parts from reference TRBV29-1 and TRBJ1-2): SAVISQKPSRDICQRGTSLTIQCQVDSQVTMMFWYRQQPGQSLTLIATANQGSEATYESGFVIDKFPISRPNLTFSTLTVSNMSPEDSSIYLCSVEGHEGGYTFGSGTRLTVV.

The DNA for the CDR3 is TGCGCCAGCAGCCAAGAGGGTTCGACAGTTCACAATGAGCAGTTCTTC. Its protein product is CASSQEGSTVHNEQFF. The chain employs TRBV4-1 and TRBJ2-1; maybe TRBD1 (5 bases). The germline V gene has CDR1 MGHRA and CDR2 YSYEKL. The V and J ends lost 0 bases and 5 bases respectively, with 14 bases between them. There are 16 residues in the CDR3.

The chain combines TRBV29-1 with TRBJ2-7; 8 bases match TRBD1. The germline gives CDR1 SQVTM, CDR2 ANQGSEA. The CDR3 totals 18 residues. V trimming: 5 bases; J trimming: 0 bases; junction bases outside the gene matches: 18. CDR3 sequence: CSVIDRGDLIKSSYEQYF. As DNA, the CDR3 is TGCAGCGTTATCGACAGGGGCGATTTGATTAAAAGCTCCTACGAGCAGTACTTC.

The chain combines TRBV20-1 with TRBJ2-1; D possibly corresponds to TRBD2 (5 bases). V lost 7 bases to trimming and J lost 12 bases, with 25 bases between them. In germline, CDR1 is DFQATT, CDR2 SNEGSKA (reference sequence). This CDR3 has 14 amino acids. CDR3 in DNA: TGCAGTGGGGAGAGTCGTTTAGGAGCCACCGTGCAGTTCTTC. As protein: CSGESRLGATVQFF.

This clonotype came up once. The gene calls are TRBV23-1 and TRBJ2-5; 10 nucleotides agree with TRBD2. TRBV23-1 is reported as an ORF; its role is uncertain. The CDR3 is 17 amino acids. Trimming removed 3 bases from V and 2 bases from J; junction bases left unmatched: 9. The CDR3 is CASSQRRETSGQETQYF. The CDR3 DNA is TGCGCCAGCAGTCAGAGAAGAGAGACTAGCGGGCAAGAGACCCAGTACTTC.

This chain uses TRBV28 with TRBJ1-5, with D hard to call. Germline CDR1 reads MDHEN; CDR2 reads SYDVKM. The CDR3 covers 13 residues. With 2 bases removed from V and 6 bases from J, the gap between germline ends came to 8 bases. CDR3 sequence reads: CASSLGAGQPQHF. The CDR3, as DNA: TGTGCCAGCAGTTTAGGAGCGGGTCAGCCCCAGCATTTT.

V usage is TRBV3-1 and J usage is TRBJ1-5; unclear D gene. V was pared by 2 bases and J by 5 bases, with 19 bases between. The CDR3 is 17 residues long. Germline V gives CDR1 LGHDT, CDR2 YNNKEL (reference sequence). Here the CDR3 reads CASSQSVPGRRDQPQHF. Here the CDR3 DNA reads TGTGCCAGCAGCCAATCTGTCCCGGGGAGGCGGGATCAGCCCCAGCATTTT.

The gene calls are TRBV20-1 and TRBJ1-1; D is perhaps TRBD1 (5 bases). V lost 1 base, J lost 2 bases, and 14 bases lay in between. CDR3 size: 15 residues. CDR1 is DFQATT and CDR2 is SNEGSKA in the germline V gene (reference sequence). This CDR3 reads CSARGADGGNTEAFF. Written as DNA, the CDR3 is TGCAGTGCTAGAGGAGCAGACGGGGGTAACACTGAAGCTTTCTTT.

The chain combines TRBV6-5 with TRBJ1-2; D remains unclear. The CDR3 consists of 11 residues. Germline CDR1 reads MNHEY; CDR2 reads SVGAGI. Trimming cost V 3 bases and J 8 bases, with 7 bases left between them. CDR3 residues: CASSYLGGYTF. CDR3 coding DNA: TGTGCCAGCAGTTATTTGGGAGGCTACACCTTC.

This sequence joins TRBV7-8 and TRBJ1-6; possibly TRBD1 for D (5 bases). Looked up from germline, CDR1 is SGHVS and CDR2 is FQNEAQ. The CDR3 consists of 13 residues. Trimming cost V 5 bases and J 8 bases, with 10 bases left between them. The CDR3 DNA reads as TGTGCCAGCAGCAAAGACAGACATTCACCCCTCCACTTT. Its translation is CASSKDRHSPLHF.

V and J are TRBV4-2 and TRBJ2-5; 9 nucleotides align to TRBD1. V was pared by 8 bases and J by 8 bases, with 9 bases of the junction left unmatched. In germline, CDR1 is LGHNA, CDR2 YNFKEQ. This CDR3 is 13 amino acids long. CDR3 nucleotides: TGTGCCAGCGGCCGGGACAGGGAAGGAACCCAGTACTTC. Protein product: CASGRDREGTQYF.

The V call is TRBV7-9, the J call TRBJ2-7; D call uncertain. The ends were cut back, 3 bases at V and 5 bases at J, with 14 bases in the middle. Per the germline V gene, CDR1 is SEHNR and CDR2 is FQNEAQ (reference sequence). CDR3 size: 14 residues. The CDR3 sequence is CASSFVGSADEQYF. CDR3 nucleotides: TGTGCCAGCAGCTTTGTAGGATCCGCAGACGAGCAGTACTTC.

J is TRBJ2-3 and V is TRBV5-4; 8 positions match TRBD1. The germline V gene has CDR1 SGHNT and CDR2 YYREEE (reference sequence). V lost 4 bases and J lost 4; bases outside the gene matches: 8. The CDR3 has 15 residues. For the CDR3, the DNA is TGTGCCAGCAGCCGAGGACAGGGTCCCCCAGATACGCAGTATTTT. Translation gives CASSRGQGPPDTQYF.

The sample holds one count of this clonotype. V gene TRBV7-3 combines with J gene TRBJ1-2, with 8 nucleotides matching TRBD1. Germline V gene data show CDR1 as SGHTA and CDR2 as FQGTGA. V trimming: 2 bases; J trimming: 8 bases; junction bases outside the gene matches: 10. The CDR3 consists of 15 residues. The CDR3 region is CASSLLGQGAFGYTF. The CDR3 region has the DNA TGTGCCAGCAGCTTACTTGGCCAGGGGGCATTCGGCTACACCTTC.

The CDR3 region has the DNA TGCGCCAGCAGTCAATCGGGGGCGGGGACAAGCTACGAGCAGTACTTC. Residues: CASSQSGAGTSYEQYF. The chain has TRBV23-1 and TRBJ2-7, with D tentatively TRBD1 or TRBD2 (6 bases each). TRBV23-1 is known as an ORF, though its function is uncertain. V dropped 0 bases and J dropped 3 bases, with 15 bases sitting between them. The CDR3 length is 16 residues.